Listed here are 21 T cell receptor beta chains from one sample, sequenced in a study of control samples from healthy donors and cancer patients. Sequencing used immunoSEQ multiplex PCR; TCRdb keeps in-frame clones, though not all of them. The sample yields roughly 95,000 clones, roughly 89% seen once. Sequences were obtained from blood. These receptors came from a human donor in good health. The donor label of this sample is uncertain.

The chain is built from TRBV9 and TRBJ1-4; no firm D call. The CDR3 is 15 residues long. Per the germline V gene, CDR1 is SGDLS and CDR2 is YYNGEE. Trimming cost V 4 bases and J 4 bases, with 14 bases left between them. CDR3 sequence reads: CASSLRPGLNEKLFF. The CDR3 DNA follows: TGTGCCAGCAGCTTGCGGCCGGGCCTTAATGAAAAACTGTTTTTT.

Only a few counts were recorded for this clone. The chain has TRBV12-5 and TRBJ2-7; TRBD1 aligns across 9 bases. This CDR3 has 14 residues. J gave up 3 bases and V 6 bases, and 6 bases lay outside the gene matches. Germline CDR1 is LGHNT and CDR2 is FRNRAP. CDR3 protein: CASGPGQGNYEQYF. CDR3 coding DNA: TGTGCTAGTGGACCGGGACAGGGAAACTACGAGCAGTACTTC.

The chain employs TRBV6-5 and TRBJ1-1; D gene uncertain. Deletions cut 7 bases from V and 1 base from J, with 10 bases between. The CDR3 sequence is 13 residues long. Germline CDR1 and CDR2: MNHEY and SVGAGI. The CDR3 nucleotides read TGTGCCAGCACTCCGATGGCGAACACTGAAGCTTTCTTT. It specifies CASTPMANTEAFF.

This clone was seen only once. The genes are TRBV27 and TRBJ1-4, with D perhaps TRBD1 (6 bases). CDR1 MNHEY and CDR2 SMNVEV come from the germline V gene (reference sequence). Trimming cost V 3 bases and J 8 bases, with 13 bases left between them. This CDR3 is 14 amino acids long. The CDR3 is CASSLRGYGEKLFF. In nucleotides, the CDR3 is TGTGCCAGCAGTTTGAGGGGGTACGGGGAAAAACTGTTTTTT.

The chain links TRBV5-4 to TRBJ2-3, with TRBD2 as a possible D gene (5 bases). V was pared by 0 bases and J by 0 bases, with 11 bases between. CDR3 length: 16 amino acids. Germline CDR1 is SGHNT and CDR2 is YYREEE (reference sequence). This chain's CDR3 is CASSLDEGTSTDTQYF. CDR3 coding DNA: TGTGCCAGCAGCTTGGACGAGGGTACAAGCACAGATACGCAGTATTTT. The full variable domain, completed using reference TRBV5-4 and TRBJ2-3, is ETGVTQSPTHLIKTRGQQVTLRCSSQSGHNTVSWYQQALGQGPQFIFQYYREEENGRGNFPPRFSGLQFPNYSSELNVNALELDDSALYLCASSLDEGTSTDTQYFGPGTRLTVL.

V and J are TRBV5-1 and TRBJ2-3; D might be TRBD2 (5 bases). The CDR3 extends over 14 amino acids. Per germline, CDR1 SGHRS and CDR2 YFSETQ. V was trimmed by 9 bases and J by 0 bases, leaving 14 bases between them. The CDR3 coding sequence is TGCGCCACCAGTGAGGGCACTAGCACAGATACGCAGTATTTT. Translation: CATSEGTSTDTQYF.

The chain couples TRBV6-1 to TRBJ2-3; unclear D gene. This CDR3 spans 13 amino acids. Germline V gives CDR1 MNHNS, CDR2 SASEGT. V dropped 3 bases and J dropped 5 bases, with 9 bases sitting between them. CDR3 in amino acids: CASSDRFRDTQYF. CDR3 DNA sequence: TGTGCCAGCAGTGATAGGTTCAGAGATACGCAGTATTTT.

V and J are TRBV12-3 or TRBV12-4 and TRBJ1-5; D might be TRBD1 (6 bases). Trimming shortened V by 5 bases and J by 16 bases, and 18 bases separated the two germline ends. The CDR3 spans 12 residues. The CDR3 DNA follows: TGTGCCAGCAGTCCTGAGGGGGGGGGAAAACATTTT. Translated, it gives CASSPEGGGKHF.

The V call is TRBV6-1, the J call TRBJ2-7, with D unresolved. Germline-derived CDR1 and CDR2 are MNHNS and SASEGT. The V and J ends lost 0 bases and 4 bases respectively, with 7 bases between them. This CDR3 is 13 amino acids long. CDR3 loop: CASSEAKNYEQYF. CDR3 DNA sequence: TGTGCCAGCAGTGAAGCTAAGAATTACGAGCAGTACTTC.

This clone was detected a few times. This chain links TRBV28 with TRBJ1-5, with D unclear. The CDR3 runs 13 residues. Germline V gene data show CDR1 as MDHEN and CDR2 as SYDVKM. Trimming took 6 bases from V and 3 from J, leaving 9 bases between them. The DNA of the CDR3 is TGTGCCAGCAGGGAACCTAACAATCAGCCCCAGCATTTT. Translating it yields CASREPNNQPQHF.

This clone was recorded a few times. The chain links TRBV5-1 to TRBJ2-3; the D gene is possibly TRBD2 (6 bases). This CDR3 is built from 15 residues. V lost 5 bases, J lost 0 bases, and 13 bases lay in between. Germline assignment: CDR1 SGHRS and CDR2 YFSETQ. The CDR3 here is CASRFGGTSTDTQYF. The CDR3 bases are TGCGCCAGCAGATTTGGGGGGACTAGCACAGATACGCAGTATTTT.

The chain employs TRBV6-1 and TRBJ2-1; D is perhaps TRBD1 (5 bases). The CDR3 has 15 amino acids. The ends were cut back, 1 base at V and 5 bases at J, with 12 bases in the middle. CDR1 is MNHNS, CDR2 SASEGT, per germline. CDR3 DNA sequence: TGTGCCAGCAGTGAAGAAGGCAGGGCCAACAATGAGCAGTTCTTC. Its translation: CASSEEGRANNEQFF.

CDR3 in DNA: TGTGCTAGTGGGGGATCAGAGACCCAGTACTTC. Protein product: CASGGSETQYF. The J gene is TRBJ2-5, the V gene TRBV12-5, with no clear D. Trimming shortened V by 6 bases and J by 4 bases, and 6 bases separated the two germline ends. This CDR3 is 11 amino acids long. Germline V gene data show CDR1 as LGHNT and CDR2 as FRNRAP.

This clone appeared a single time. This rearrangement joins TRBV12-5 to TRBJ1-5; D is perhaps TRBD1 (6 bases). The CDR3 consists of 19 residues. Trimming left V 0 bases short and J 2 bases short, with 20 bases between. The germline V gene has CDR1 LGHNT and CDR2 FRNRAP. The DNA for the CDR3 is TGTGCTAGTGGTTTGGTAGCGGTACAGGGCGAAGGTGGCAATCAGCCCCAGCATTTT. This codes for CASGLVAVQGEGGNQPQHF.

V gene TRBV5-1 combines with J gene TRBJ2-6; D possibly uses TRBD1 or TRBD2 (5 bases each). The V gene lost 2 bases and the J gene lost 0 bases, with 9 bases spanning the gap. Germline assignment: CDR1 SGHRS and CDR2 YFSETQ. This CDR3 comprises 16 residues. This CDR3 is CASSLFGASGANVLTF. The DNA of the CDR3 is TGCGCCAGCAGCTTATTCGGGGCCTCTGGGGCCAACGTCCTGACTTTC.

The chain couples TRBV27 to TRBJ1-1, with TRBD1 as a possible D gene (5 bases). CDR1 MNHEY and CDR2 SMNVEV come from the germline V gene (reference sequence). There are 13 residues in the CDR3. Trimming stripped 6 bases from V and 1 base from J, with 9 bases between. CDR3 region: CASRGPENTEAFF. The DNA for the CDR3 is TGTGCCAGCAGGGGACCTGAGAACACTGAAGCTTTCTTT.

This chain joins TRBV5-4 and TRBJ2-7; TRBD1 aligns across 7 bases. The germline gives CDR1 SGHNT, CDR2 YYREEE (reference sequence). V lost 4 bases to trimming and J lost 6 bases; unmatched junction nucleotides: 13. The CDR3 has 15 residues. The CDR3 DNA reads TGTGCCAGCAGCCAGGGACAGCCGGCGGCAGGCGAGCAGTACTTC. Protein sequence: CASSQGQPAAGEQYF.

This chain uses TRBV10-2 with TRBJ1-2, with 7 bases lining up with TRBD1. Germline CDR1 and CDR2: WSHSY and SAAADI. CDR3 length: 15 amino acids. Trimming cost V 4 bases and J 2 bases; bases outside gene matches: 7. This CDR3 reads CASSGDRVGNYGYTF. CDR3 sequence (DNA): TGCGCCAGCAGTGGAGACAGGGTCGGAAACTATGGCTACACCTTC.

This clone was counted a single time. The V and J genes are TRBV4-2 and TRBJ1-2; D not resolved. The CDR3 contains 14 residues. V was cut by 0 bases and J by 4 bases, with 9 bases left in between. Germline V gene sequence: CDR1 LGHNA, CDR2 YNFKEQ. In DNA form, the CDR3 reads TGTGCCAGCAGCCAAGATGAGGGATTCTATGGCTACACCTTC. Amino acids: CASSQDEGFYGYTF.

CDR3 bases: TGTGCCTGGAGTGTACACGGGGGAAGCAATCAGCCCCAGCATTTT. This encodes CAWSVHGGSNQPQHF. J is TRBJ1-5 and V is TRBV30; the D gene is possibly TRBD1 (5 bases). The germline V gene encodes CDR1 GTSNPN and CDR2 SVGIG (reference sequence). The CDR3 runs 15 residues. The V end was cut by 0 bases, the J end by 1 base, with 10 bases between.

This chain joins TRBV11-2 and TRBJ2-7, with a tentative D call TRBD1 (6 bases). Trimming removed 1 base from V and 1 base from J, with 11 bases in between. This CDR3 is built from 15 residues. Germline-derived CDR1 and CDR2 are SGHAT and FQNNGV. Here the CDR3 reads CASSLGRGNSYEQYF. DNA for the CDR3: TGTGCCAGCAGCTTAGGCAGGGGCAATTCCTACGAGCAGTACTTC.